This TCR beta chain was identified during a study of radiotherapy plus CTLA-4 blockade in lung cancer. The overall study: Overall, roughly 18% of patients showed an objective response, while roughly 28% attained disease control.

Ipilimumab CTLA-4 blockade and focal radiation were given to patients with chemo-refractory metastatic non-small-cell lung cancer. Study-wide findings and caveats: Together with interferon-beta, which increased in serum after radiation, early dynamic changes in blood T cell clones were reportedly the best predictors of response. Subsequent to radiotherapy plus ipilimumab, tumor-derived TCR clones underwent expansion in blood.

The CDR3 extends over 17 amino acids. The ends lost 0 bases at V and 4 bases at J; junction bases unmatched: 8. Germline assignment: CDR1 SGDLS and CDR2 YYNGEE. TCRdb's table, derived via immunoSEQ multiplex PCR, lists solely in-frame clones and lacks some. This repertoire shows roughly 98,000 clones, approximately 82% found once; its top ten account for 13% to 15%. This clone was seen a handful of times. Antigen unknown. Additional DNA sequences in this sample encode the identical CDR3. The sequencing used peripheral blood, collected from a patient treated with radiotherapy plus ipilimumab. The chain recombines TRBV9 with TRBJ2-3; 10 bases align to TRBD2. The receptor's source is a human donor with non-small cell lung cancer that progressed on radiotherapy plus ipilimumab. This CDR3 reads CASSVVPSGRGADTQYF. The CDR3 bases are TGTGCCAGCAGCGTAGTCCCTAGCGGGAGAGGAGCAGATACGCAGTATTTT.